These 10 T cell receptor beta chains share one sample of origin, sequenced in a study of T cell responses to AZD1222 COVID-19 vaccine. TCRdb's copy holds only in-frame clones and misses some; the assay was immunoSEQ multiplex PCR. The sample carries about 99,000 clones, around nine tenths recorded once. The source was peripheral blood, collected on day 0 of AZD1222 vaccination. The receptors here all came from an adult in good health.

This clone has only one observation. This sequence joins TRBV9 and TRBJ1-5, with D maybe TRBD1 (6 bases). V lost 4 bases, J lost 4 bases, and 15 bases lay in between. CDR1 is SGDLS, CDR2 YYNGEE, per germline. CDR3 length: 15 amino acids. The CDR3 nucleotides read TGTGCCAGCAGCCCCGGGGGGGGGCCTAATCAGCCCCAGCATTTT. Translating gives CASSPGGGPNQPQHF.

Details on this clone: This likely comes from a read error, as the CDR3 has no conserved phenylalanine or tryptophan at its end. Because the CDR3's place on the DNA is in doubt, the DNA is left out and the CDR3 is given as listed by TCRdb. V gene TRBV7-8 combines with J gene TRBJ2-3; TRBD2, the table's D call, was not compared with the DNA. The CDR3 spans 13 residues, counting both ends. Germline CDR1 reads SGHVS; CDR2 reads FQNEAQ. The CDR3 region is CASSFIAGASLNS.

This chain joins TRBV6-5 and TRBJ1-1; D is undetermined. This CDR3 has 13 residues. V lost 8 bases and J lost 11, with 21 bases in between. Germline lookup yields CDR1 MNHEY and CDR2 SVGAGI. CDR3 region: CASLAGTAQEAFF. CDR3 nucleotide sequence: TGTGCCAGCTTGGCGGGAACAGCTCAGGAGGCTTTCTTT.

This clone occurred once. The chain employs TRBV5-4 and TRBJ2-1; 9 nucleotides match TRBD2. V lost 2 bases and J lost 2; bases outside the gene matches: 5. The CDR3 has 16 residues. CDR1 SGHNT and CDR2 YYREEE come from the germline V gene (reference sequence). The CDR3 protein is CASSLGGGGAYNEQFF. DNA for the CDR3: TGTGCCAGCAGCTTAGGGGGCGGGGGGGCCTACAATGAGCAGTTCTTC. The full variable domain, its missing parts supplied by reference TRBV5-4 and TRBJ2-1, is ETGVTQSPTHLIKTRGQQVTLRCSSQSGHNTVSWYQQALGQGPQFIFQYYREEENGRGNFPPRFSGLQFPNYSSELNVNALELDDSALYLCASSLGGGGAYNEQFFGPGTRLTVL.

The V gene is TRBV7-3, the J gene TRBJ1-1; possibly TRBD1 for D (6 bases). V lost 1 base, J lost 11 bases, and 14 bases lay in between. This CDR3 comprises 13 residues. Germline V lookup: CDR1 SGHTA, CDR2 FQGTGA. The CDR3 reads CASSLKGGRMAFF. The CDR3 coding sequence is TGTGCCAGCAGCTTAAAAGGGGGTCGGATGGCTTTCTTT.

The chain recombines TRBV11-2 with TRBJ1-1, with a tentative D call TRBD1 (6 bases). The length of the CDR3 is 16 residues. Germline-derived CDR1 and CDR2 are SGHAT and FQNNGV. V was cut by 5 bases and J by 5 bases, with 21 bases left in between. CDR3 sequence: CASSPIKGGTYTEAFF. CDR3 coding DNA: TGTGCCAGCAGCCCAATCAAAGGGGGGACATATACTGAAGCTTTCTTT.

V usage is TRBV24-1 and J usage is TRBJ2-1, with 7 bases aligning to TRBD2. Germline V gene sequence: CDR1 KGHDR, CDR2 SFDVKD. The CDR3 spans 13 residues. J lost 6 bases, V lost 5 bases, and 3 bases had no gene match. The CDR3 DNA reads TGTGCCACCAGTGGATTAGCGGGCAATGAGCAGTTCTTC. This sequence encodes CATSGLAGNEQFF.

This clone showed up just once. This chain links TRBV9 with TRBJ2-3, with 13 bases matching TRBD2. The length of the CDR3 is 17 residues. Germline values: CDR1 SGDLS, CDR2 YYNGEE. V lost 0 bases, J lost 1 base, and 2 bases stayed unmatched. The CDR3 sequence: CASSVGTSGSRTDTQYF. In DNA, the CDR3 is TGTGCCAGCAGCGTAGGGACTAGCGGGAGTCGCACAGATACGCAGTATTTT.

This chain uses TRBV27 with TRBJ1-1, with D uncertain. V was shortened by 8 bases and J by 0 bases, with 10 bases between the two germline ends. CDR1 and CDR2 (germline): MNHEY, SMNVEV (reference sequence). The CDR3 has 13 residues. CDR3 coding DNA: TGTGCCAGCGCCGGCAGTATGAACACTGAAGCTTTCTTT. Translating gives CASAGSMNTEAFF.

The V call is TRBV4-3, the J call TRBJ2-3, with 11 bases aligning to TRBD1. This CDR3 spans 15 amino acids. Germline CDR1 is LGHNA and CDR2 is YSLEER. Trimming at V came to 4 bases and at J to 3 bases, leaving 3 bases not matched to a gene. The CDR3 DNA follows: TGCGCCAGCAGCCCCCGGGACAGGGGGACAGATACGCAGTATTTT. This gives the protein CASSPRDRGTDTQYF.